This T cell receptor (beta chain) originates from a study of cytomegalovirus exposure and HLA in healthy donors. J was trimmed by 5 bases and V by 4 bases; bases with no gene match: 5. Germline V gene lookup returns CDR1 SGHRS and CDR2 YFSETQ. The CDR3 has 13 amino acids. Both 60 Vbeta primers and 13 Jbeta primers went into the PCR. The data were produced by immunoSEQ multiplex PCR, yet TCRdb's version contains in-frame clones alone and is incomplete. Of over 80,000 clones listed, approximately 72% are singletons. The chain links TRBV5-1 to TRBJ2-7, with 8 bases fitting TRBD1. Sequenced: PBMCs. This sequence originates from a woman between 65 and 79 years old in good health and CMV-seropositive. The CDR3 DNA reads as TGCGCCAGCAGCGGCAGGGGGCGCGACGAGCAGTACTTC. It codes for CASSGRGRDEQYF.